The entry that follows covers one TCR beta chain sequence. Its antigen is unknown. This specimen comes from a study of human T cells and chemical hapten exposure. As for the study in general: The sensitizer, 2% DPC, was used on roughly 2 cm by roughly 2 cm of upper inner arm skin. General study points: Alopecia affecting every donor means their immune response may not match healthy people's.

TCRdb called the RACE reads again in MiXCR, with one record for every CDR3 protein. Here the sample spans over 55,000 distinct CDR3 sequences, roughly 10% being singletons. The time point: patch test 3, about 24 weeks after DPC sensitization. Treatment specified: therapeutic diphenylcyclopropenone sensitization with weekly scalp DPC. V lost 3 bases, J lost 3 bases, and 8 bases lay in between. The CDR3 is 13 residues long. This specimen consisted of whole blood, obtained in connection with sensitization to the hapten diphenylcyclopropenone (DPC). The receptor comes from a woman in her 50s with alopecia areata. Some clones in this sample may be carry-over from other donors' samples. The gene calls are TRBV12-3 or TRBV12-4 and TRBJ1-1; TRBD1 is a possible D gene (5 bases). The CDR3: CASSFTQDTEAFF. DNA of the CDR3: TGTGCCAGCAGTTTCACACAGGACACTGAAGCTTTCTTT.